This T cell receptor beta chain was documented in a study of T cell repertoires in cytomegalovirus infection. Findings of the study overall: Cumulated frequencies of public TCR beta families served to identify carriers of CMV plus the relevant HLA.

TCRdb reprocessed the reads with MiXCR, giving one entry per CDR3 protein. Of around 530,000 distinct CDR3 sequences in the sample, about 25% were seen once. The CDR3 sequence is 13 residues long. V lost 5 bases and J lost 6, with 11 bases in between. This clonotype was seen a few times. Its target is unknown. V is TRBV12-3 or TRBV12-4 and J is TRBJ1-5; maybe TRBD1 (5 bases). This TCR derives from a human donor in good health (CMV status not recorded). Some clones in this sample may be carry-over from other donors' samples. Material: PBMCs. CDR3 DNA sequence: TGTGCCAGCAGTCTCAGGGAGAGTCAGCCCCAGCATTTT. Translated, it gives CASSLRESQPQHF.